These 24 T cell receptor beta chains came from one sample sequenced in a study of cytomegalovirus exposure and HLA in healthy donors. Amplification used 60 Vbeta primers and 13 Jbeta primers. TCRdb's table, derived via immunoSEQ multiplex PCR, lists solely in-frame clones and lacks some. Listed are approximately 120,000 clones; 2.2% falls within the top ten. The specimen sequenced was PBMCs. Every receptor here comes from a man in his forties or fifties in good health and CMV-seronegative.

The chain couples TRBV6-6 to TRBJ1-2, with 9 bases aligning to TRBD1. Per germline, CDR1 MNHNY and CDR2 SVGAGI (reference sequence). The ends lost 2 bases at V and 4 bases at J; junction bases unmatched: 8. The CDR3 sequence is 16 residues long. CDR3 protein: CASSYLGTGSTYGYTF. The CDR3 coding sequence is TGTGCCAGCAGTTACCTCGGGACAGGGAGCACCTATGGCTACACCTTC.

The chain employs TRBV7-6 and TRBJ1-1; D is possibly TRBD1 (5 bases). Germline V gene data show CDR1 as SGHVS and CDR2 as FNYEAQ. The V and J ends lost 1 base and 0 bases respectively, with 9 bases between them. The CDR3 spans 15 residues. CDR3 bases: TGTGCCAGCAGCTTAGGCCAGGGCCTGAACACTGAAGCTTTCTTT. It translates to CASSLGQGLNTEAFF.

CDR3 sequence reads: CAGWGGRHEQYF. For the CDR3, the DNA is TGTGCCGGCTGGGGAGGGCGCCACGAGCAGTACTTC. The chain links TRBV6-1 to TRBJ2-7; 7 bases are shared with TRBD2. The trim removed 11 bases at V and 5 bases at J, leaving 9 bases unmatched. The CDR3 runs 12 residues. Germline CDR1 MNHNS, CDR2 SASEGT.

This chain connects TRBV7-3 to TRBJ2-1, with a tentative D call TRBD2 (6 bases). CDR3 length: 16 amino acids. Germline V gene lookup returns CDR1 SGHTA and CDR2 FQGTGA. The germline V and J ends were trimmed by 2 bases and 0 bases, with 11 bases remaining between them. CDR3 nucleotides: TGTGCCAGCAGCTTAGCTAGCGAGAGCTCCTACAATGAGCAGTTCTTC. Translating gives CASSLASESSYNEQFF.

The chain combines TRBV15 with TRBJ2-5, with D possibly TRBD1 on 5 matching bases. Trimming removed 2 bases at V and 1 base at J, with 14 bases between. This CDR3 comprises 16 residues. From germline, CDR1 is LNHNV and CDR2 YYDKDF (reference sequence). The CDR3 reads CATSRSDIRVQETQYF. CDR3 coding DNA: TGTGCCACCAGCAGATCGGATATCAGGGTCCAAGAGACCCAGTACTTC.

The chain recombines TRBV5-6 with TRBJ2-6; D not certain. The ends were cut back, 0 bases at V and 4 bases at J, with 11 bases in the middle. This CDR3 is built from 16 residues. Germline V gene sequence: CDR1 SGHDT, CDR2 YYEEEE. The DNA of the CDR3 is TGTGCCAGCAGCTTGGCCTCTACTGCCGGGGCCAACGTCCTGACTTTC. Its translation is CASSLASTAGANVLTF.

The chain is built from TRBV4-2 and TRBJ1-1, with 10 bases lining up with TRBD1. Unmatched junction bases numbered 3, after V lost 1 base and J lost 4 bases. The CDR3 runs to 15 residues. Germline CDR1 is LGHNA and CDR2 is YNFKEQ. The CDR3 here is CASSQGDRGPTEAFF. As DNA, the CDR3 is TGTGCCAGCAGCCAAGGAGACAGGGGGCCCACTGAAGCTTTCTTT.

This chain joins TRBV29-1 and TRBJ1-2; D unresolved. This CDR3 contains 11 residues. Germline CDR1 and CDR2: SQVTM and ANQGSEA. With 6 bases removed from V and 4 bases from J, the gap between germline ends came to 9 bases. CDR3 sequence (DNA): TGCAGCGTCTGGGCGCGCTATGGCTACACCTTC. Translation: CSVWARYGYTF.

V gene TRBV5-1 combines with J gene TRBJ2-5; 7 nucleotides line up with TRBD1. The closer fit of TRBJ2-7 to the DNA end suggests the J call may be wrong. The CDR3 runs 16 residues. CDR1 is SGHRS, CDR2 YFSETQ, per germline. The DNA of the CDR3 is TGCGCCAGCAGCCCCACATCCGGGACAGCCGCCTACGAGCAGTACTTC. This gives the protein CASSPTSGTAAYEQYF.

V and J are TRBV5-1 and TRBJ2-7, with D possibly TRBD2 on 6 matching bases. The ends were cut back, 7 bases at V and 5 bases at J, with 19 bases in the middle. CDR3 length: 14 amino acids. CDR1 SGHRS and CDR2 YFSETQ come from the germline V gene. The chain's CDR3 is CASVRDSLVDEQYF. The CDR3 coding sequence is TGCGCCAGCGTGAGGGACTCCTTGGTTGACGAGCAGTACTTC.

CDR3 amino acids: CASSPIPGQGNYGANVLTF. The CDR3 nucleotides are TGTGCCAGCAGCCCGATCCCGGGACAGGGGAATTATGGGGCCAACGTCCTGACTTTC. The chain has TRBV5-4 and TRBJ2-6; 10 nucleotides match TRBD1. V was clipped by 4 bases and J by 3 bases; unmatched bases: 13. Germline V gene data show CDR1 as SGHNT and CDR2 as YYREEE (reference sequence). CDR3 length: 19 amino acids. Full variable domain (outside the CDR3, taken from reference TRBV5-4 and TRBJ2-6): ETGVTQSPTHLIKTRGQQVTLRCSSQSGHNTVSWYQQALGQGPQFIFQYYREEENGRGNFPPRFSGLQFPNYSSELNVNALELDDSALYLCASSPIPGQGNYGANVLTFGAGSRLTVL.

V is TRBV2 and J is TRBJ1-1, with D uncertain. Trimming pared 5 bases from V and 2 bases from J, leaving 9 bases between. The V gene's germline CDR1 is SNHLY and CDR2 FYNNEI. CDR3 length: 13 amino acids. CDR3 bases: TGTGCCAGCAGTCCGTCGGGTAACACTGAAGCTTTCTTT. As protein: CASSPSGNTEAFF.

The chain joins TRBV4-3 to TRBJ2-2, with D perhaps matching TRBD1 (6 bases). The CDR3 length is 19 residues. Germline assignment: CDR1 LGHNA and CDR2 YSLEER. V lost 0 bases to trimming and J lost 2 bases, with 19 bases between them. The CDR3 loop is CASSQDWRRRQENTGELFF. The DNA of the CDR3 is TGCGCCAGCAGCCAAGATTGGCGGCGGAGACAGGAAAACACCGGGGAGCTGTTTTTT.

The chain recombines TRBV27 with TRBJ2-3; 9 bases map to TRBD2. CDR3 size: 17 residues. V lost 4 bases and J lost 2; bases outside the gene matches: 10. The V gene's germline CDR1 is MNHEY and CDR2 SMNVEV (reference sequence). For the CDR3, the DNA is TGTGCCAGCAGTTCGAAGATCGGACTAGCGTACACAGATACGCAGTATTTT. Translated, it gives CASSSKIGLAYTDTQYF.

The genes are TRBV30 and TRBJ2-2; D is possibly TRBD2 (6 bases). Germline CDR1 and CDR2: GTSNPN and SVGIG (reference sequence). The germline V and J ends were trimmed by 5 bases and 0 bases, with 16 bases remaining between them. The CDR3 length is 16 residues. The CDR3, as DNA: TGTGCCTGGGGGGGATACGCGGGATCGAACACCGGGGAGCTGTTTTTT. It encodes CAWGGYAGSNTGELFF.

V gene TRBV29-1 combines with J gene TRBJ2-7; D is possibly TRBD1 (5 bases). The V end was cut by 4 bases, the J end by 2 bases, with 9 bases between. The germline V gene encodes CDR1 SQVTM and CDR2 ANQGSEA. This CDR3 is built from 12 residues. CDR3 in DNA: TGCAGCGTTGGCAGGGTAACCTACGAGCAGTACTTC. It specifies CSVGRVTYEQYF.

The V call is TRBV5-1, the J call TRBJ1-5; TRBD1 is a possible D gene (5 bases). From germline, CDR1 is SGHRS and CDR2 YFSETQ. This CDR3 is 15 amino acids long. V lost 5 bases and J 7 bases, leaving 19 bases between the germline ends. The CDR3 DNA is TGCGCCAGCAGTTCTGACAGCCCCTCGAGCCAGCCCCAGCATTTT. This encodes CASSSDSPSSQPQHF.

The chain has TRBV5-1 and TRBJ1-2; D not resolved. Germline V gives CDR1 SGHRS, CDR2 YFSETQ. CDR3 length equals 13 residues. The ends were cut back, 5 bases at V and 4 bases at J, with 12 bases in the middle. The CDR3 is CASRETSSYGYTF. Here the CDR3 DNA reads TGCGCCAGCAGGGAGACGAGTTCCTATGGCTACACCTTC.

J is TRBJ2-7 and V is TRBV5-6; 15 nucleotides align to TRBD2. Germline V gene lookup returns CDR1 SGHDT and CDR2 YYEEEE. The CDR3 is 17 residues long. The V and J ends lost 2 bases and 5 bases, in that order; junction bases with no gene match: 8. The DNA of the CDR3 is TGTGCCAGCAGCTTCTCCGGGACTAGCGGGAGGAGGAACGAGCAGTACTTC. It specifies CASSFSGTSGRRNEQYF.

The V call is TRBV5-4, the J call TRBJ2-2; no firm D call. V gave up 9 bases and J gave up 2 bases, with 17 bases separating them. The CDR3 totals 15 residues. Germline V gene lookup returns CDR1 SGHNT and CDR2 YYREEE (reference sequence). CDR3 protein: CAIPSSGLNTGELFF. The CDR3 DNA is TGTGCCATCCCCTCCTCTGGGCTTAACACCGGGGAGCTGTTTTTT.

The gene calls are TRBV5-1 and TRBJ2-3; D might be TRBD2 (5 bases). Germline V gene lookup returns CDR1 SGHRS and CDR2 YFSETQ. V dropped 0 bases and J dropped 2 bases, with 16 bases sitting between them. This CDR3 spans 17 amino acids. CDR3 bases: TGCGCCAGCAGCTTGGAGGAGAGCGGCCGATACACAGATACGCAGTATTTT. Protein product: CASSLEESGRYTDTQYF.

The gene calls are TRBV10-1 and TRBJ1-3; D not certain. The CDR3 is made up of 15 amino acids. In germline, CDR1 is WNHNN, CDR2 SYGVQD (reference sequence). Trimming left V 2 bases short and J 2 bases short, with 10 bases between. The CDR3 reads CASSEMGSAGNTIYF. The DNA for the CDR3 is TGCGCCAGCAGTGAGATGGGGAGCGCTGGAAACACCATATATTTT.

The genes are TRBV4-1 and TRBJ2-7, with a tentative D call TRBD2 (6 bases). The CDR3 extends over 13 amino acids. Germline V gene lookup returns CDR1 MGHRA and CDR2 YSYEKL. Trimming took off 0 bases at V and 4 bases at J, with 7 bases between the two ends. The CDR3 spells CASSQEGGYEQYF. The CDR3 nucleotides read TGCGCCAGCAGCCAAGAGGGGGGTTACGAGCAGTACTTC.

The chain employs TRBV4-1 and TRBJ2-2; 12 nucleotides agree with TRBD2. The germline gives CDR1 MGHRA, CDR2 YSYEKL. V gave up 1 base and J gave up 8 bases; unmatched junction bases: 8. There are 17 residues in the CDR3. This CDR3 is CASSQVPLAGGLGELFF. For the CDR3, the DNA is TGCGCCAGCAGCCAAGTTCCCCTAGCGGGAGGGCTTGGGGAGCTGTTTTTT.